This TCR beta chain came from a study of blood T cell repertoires in COVID-19. Study as a whole: The samples span acute and convalescent COVID-19 from the United States, Italy and Spain. The cDNA or gDNA used as material had been derived from T cells, B-cell-depleted T cells, or PBMCs.

Original methodology: Amplifying reference gene primers gave estimates of nucleated cell counts. Data came from immunoSEQ multiplex PCR; TCRdb stores just in-frame clones and leaves some out. V and J calls and clone size are as listed in that table; D and trimming were resolved from the DNA. Of tens of thousands of clones in the sample, 65% to 80% were seen once. V lost 5 bases and J lost 4; bases outside the gene matches: 4. The CDR3 covers 14 residues. Germline-derived CDR1 and CDR2 are GTSNPN and SVGIG (reference sequence). The origin of this receptor is a man aged 55 to 70 with active or convalescent COVID-19. The gene calls are TRBV30 and TRBJ1-6; 8 bases align to TRBD1. The sequencing input was peripheral blood. The CDR3 nucleotides are TGTGCCTGGGCCCGGGACAGGTATAATTCACCCCTCCACTTT. Amino acid sequence: CAWARDRYNSPLHF.